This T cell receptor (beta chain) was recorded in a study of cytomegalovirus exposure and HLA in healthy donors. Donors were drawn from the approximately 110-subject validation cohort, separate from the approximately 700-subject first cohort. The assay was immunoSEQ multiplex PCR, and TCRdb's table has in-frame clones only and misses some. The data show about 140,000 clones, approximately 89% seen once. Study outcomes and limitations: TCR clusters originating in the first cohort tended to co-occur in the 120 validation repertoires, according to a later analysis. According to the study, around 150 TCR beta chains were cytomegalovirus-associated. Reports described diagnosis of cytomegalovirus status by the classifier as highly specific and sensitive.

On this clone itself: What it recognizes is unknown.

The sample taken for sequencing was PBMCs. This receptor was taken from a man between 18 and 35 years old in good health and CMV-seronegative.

The CDR3, as DNA: TGTGCCAGCTCACGCAGTCTAGAGGGAATCACCGGGGAGCTGTTTTTT. This encodes CASSRSLEGITGELFF. The chain is built from TRBV18 and TRBJ2-2, with D possibly TRBD2 on 5 matching bases. V was trimmed by 4 bases and J by 4 bases, leaving 16 bases between them. This CDR3 region has 16 residues. The germline CDR1 and CDR2 sequences are KGHSH and LQKENI.